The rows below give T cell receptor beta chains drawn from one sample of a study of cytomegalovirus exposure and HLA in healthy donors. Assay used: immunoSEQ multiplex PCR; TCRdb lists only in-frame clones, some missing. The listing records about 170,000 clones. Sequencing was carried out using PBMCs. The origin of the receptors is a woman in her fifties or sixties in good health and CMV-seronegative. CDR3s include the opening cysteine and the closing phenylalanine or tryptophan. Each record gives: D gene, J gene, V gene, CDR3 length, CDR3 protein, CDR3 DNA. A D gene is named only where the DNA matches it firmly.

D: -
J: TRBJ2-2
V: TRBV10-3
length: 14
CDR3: CASAANPRGGELFF
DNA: TGTGCCAGCGCAGCGAACCCCAGAGGAGGGGAGCTGTTTTTT

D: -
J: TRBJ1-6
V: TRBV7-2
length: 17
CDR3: CASSPRQGGAYNSPLHF
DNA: TGTGCCAGCAGCCCACGGCAGGGTGGCGCCTATAATTCACCCCTCCACTTT

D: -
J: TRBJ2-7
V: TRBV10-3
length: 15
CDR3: CAISEPTSPVREQYF
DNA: TGTGCCATCAGTGAGCCGACCTCTCCGGTGAGGGAGCAGTACTTC

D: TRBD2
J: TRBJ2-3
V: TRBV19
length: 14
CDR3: CATTSGGSTDTQYF
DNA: TGTGCCACGACTAGCGGGGGGTCCACAGATACGCAGTATTTT

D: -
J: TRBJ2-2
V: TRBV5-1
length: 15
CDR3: CASSLDRDRTGELFF
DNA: TGCGCCAGCAGCTTGGACAGGGATCGAACCGGGGAGCTGTTTTTT

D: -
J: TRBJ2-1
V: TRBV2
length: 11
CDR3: CASQGGYEQFF
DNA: TGTGCCTCCCAAGGCGGGTATGAGCAGTTCTTC

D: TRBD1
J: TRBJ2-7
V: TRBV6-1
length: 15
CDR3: CASSEVGTATYEQYF
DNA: TGTGCCAGCAGTGAAGTAGGGACAGCTACCTACGAGCAGTACTTC

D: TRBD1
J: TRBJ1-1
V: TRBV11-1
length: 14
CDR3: CASSFSSGGPEAFF
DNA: TGTGCCAGCAGCTTCTCTTCAGGGGGCCCAGAAGCTTTCTTT

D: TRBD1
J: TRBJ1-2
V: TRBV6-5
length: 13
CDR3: CASSLGTVYGYTF
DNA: TGTGCCAGCAGTCTAGGGACAGTCTATGGCTACACCTTC

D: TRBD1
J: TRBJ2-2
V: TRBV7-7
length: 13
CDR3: CASSSGQAGELFF
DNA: TGTGCCAGCAGCTCGGGACAGGCCGGGGAGCTGTTTTTT

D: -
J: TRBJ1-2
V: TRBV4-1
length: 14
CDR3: CASSQDGSAYGYTF
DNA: TGCGCCAGCAGCCAAGACGGGAGCGCCTATGGCTACACCTTC

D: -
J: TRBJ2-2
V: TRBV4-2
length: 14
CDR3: CASSQVEGTGELFF
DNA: TGTGCCAGCAGCCAAGTGGAGGGAACCGGGGAGCTGTTTTTT

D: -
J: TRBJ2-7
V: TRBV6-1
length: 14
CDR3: CASSEQGPNYEQYF
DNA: TGTGCCAGCAGTGAACAGGGTCCAAACTACGAGCAGTACTTC

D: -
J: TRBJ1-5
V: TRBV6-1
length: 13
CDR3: CASSESRVQPQHF
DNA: TGTGCCAGCAGTGAAAGCAGGGTTCAGCCCCAGCATTTT

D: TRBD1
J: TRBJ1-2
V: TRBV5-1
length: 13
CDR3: CASSMDRIYGYTF
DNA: TGCGCCAGCAGCATGGACAGGATCTATGGCTACACCTTC

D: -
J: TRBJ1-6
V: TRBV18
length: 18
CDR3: CASSPVRAPSSYNSPLHF
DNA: TGTGCCAGCTCCCCCGTCAGGGCCCCGAGCTCCTATAATTCACCCCTCCACTTT

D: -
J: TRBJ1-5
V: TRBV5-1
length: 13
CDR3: CASRADSNQPQHF
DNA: TGCGCCAGCAGGGCAGATAGCAATCAGCCCCAGCATTTT

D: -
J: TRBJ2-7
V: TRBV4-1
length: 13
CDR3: CASSPSGLNEQYF
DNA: TGCGCCAGCAGCCCCTCGGGGTTGAACGAGCAGTACTTC

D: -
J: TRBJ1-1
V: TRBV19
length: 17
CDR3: CASSTTGRVKAGTEAFF
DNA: TGTGCCAGTAGTACCACAGGGAGGGTAAAGGCGGGCACTGAAGCTTTCTTT

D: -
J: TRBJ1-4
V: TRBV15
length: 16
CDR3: CATSREFADNSEKLFF
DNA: TGTGCCACCAGCAGAGAATTCGCCGACAACTCTGAAAAACTGTTTTTT

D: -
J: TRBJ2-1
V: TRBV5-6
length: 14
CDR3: CASSPGRGRNEQFF
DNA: TGTGCCAGCAGCCCGGGCAGGGGCAGGAATGAGCAGTTCTTC

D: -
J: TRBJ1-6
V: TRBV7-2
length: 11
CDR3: CASSHRNTLHF
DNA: TGTGCCAGCAGCCACAGGAACACCCTCCACTTT

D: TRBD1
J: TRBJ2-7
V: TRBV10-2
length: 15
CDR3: CASSARDRGIYEQYF
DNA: TGCGCCAGCAGTGCGCGGGACAGGGGAATTTACGAGCAGTACTTC

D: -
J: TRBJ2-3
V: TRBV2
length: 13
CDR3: CATNPGVADTQYF
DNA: TGTGCCACAAACCCCGGGGTGGCAGATACGCAGTATTTT

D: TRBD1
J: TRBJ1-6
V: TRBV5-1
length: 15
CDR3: CASSFRQGDNSPLHF
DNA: TGCGCCAGCAGCTTTCGACAGGGGGATAATTCACCCCTCCACTTT

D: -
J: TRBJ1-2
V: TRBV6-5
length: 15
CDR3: CASSYFGVAFYGYTF
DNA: TGTGCCAGCAGTTACTTTGGAGTAGCCTTCTATGGCTACACCTTC

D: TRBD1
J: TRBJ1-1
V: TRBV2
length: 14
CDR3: CASSDRTGDTEAFF
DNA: TGTGCCAGCAGTGATCGGACAGGGGACACTGAAGCTTTCTTT

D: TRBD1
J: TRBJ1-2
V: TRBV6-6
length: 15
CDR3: CASSPPGQGDHGYTF
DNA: TGTGCCAGCAGCCCCCCGGGACAGGGGGACCATGGCTACACCTTC

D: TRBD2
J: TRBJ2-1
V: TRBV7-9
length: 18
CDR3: CASSLDTTSGGAYNEQFF
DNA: TGTGCCAGCAGCTTAGATACGACTAGCGGGGGGGCCTACAATGAGCAGTTCTTC

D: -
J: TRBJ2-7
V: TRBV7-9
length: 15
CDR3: CASSSTVGPSYEQYF
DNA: TGTGCCAGCAGCTCGACAGTCGGGCCTTCCTACGAGCAGTACTTC

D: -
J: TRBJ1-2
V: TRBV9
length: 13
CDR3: CASSQGLNYGYTF
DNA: TGTGCCAGCAGCCAGGGACTGAACTATGGCTACACCTTC